This T cell receptor beta chain appears in the sequencing data of a study of CD8 T cells in ankylosing spondylitis. A quantitative 5'-RACE method, one with molecular barcodes, was used to make TCR beta libraries. TCRdb used MiXCR to reprocess the 5' RACE reads, holding one entry per CDR3 protein. The sample contains around 75,000 distinct CDR3 sequences, roughly 5% of which appear only once. The CDR3 consists of 15 residues. Trimming at V came to 2 bases and at J to 0 bases, leaving 2 bases not matched to a gene. Germline V gene sequence: CDR1 SGHRS, CDR2 YFSETQ. This clonotype was counted at least ten times. Its antigen is currently unknown. Study findings and constraints: Within ankylosing spondylitis blood, a TCR beta motif made up of under 10 highly homologous variants appeared to be characteristic. Disease-linked clones were reportedly significantly enriched in matched ankylosing spondylitis synovial fluid.

This clonotype was sampled from a male donor with ankylosing spondylitis or in good health (not recorded which). The J gene is TRBJ2-1, the V gene TRBV5-1; 7 nucleotides agree with TRBD1. What was sequenced was blood, either unsorted or a sorted T cell fraction (not recorded which). The CDR3: CASSLGTASYNEQFF. The CDR3, as DNA: TGCGCCAGCAGCTTAGGGACAGCCTCCTACAATGAGCAGTTCTTC.